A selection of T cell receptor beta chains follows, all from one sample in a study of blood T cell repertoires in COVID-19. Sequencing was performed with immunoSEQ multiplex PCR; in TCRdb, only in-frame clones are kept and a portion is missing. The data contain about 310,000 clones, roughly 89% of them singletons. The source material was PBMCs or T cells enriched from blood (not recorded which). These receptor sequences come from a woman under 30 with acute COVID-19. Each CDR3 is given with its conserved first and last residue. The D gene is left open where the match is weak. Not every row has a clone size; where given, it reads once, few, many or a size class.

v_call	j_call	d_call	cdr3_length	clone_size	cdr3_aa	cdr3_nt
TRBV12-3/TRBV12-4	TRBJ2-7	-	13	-	CASSRQVSYEQYF	TGTGCCAGCAGCCGACAGGTCTCCTACGAGCAGTACTTC
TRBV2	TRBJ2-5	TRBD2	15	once	CASNRASGGQETQYF	TGTGCCAGCAACAGGGCTAGCGGGGGACAAGAGACCCAGTACTTC
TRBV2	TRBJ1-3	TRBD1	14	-	CASRDRGSGNTIYF	TGTGCCAGCAGAGACAGGGGATCTGGAAACACCATATATTTT
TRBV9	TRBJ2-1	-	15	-	CASSVGSAAYNEQFF	TGTGCCAGCAGCGTAGGGAGCGCAGCTTACAATGAGCAGTTCTTC
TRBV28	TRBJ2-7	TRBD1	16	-	CASSLWGQGGVDEQYF	TGTGCCAGCAGTTTATGGGGACAGGGAGGGGTAGACGAGCAGTACTTC
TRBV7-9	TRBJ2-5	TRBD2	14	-	CASRETSGQETQYF	TGTGCCAGCAGGGAGACTAGCGGGCAAGAGACCCAGTACTTC
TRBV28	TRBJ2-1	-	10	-	CASSSSSRFF	TGTGCCAGCAGCTCTAGCAGTCGGTTCTTC
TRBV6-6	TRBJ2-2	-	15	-	CASSYTQADTGELFF	TGTGCCAGCAGTTACACACAGGCAGACACCGGGGAGCTGTTTTTT
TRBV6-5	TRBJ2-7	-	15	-	CASSRDGVQAYEQYF	TGTGCCAGCAGCCGCGATGGCGTCCAGGCCTACGAGCAGTACTTC
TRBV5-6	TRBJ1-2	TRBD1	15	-	CASSSQGAAVGGYTF	TGTGCCAGCAGCTCACAGGGGGCCGCTGTAGGTGGCTACACCTTC
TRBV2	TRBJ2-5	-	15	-	CASSQQGYIQETQYF	TGTGCCAGCAGTCAACAGGGCTACATCCAAGAGACCCAGTACTTC
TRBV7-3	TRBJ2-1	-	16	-	CASSLTAGNPYNEQFF	TGTGCCAGCAGCTTAACCGCAGGGAACCCCTACAATGAGCAGTTCTTC
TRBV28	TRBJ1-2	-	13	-	CASYDTADYGYTF	TGTGCCAGCTACGACACCGCTGACTATGGCTACACCTTC
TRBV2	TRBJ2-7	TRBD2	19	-	CASTGQEPPTGRFSYEQYF	TGTGCCAGCACTGGACAAGAACCCCCTACCGGGAGGTTCTCCTACGAGCAGTACTTC
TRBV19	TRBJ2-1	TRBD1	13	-	CASSPDRGWEQFF	TGTGCCAGTAGTCCGGACAGGGGATGGGAGCAGTTCTTC
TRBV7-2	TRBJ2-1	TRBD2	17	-	CASSLPKTSGLYNEQFF	TGTGCCAGCAGCTTACCTAAGACTAGCGGCCTCTACAATGAGCAGTTCTTC
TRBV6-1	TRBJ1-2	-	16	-	CASSDTGGPGLYGYTF	TGTGCCAGCAGTGACACCGGCGGCCCGGGACTATATGGCTACACCTTC
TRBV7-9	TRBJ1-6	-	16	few	CASSRGGAALNSPLHF	TGTGCCAGCAGCCGAGGAGGGGCAGCCCTAAATTCACCCCTCCACTTT
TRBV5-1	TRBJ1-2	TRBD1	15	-	CASSLADRGLGGYTF	TGCGCCAGCAGCTTGGCGGACAGGGGATTGGGTGGCTACACCTTC
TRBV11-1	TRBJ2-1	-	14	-	CASRGLRYDNEQFF	TGTGCCAGCAGGGGACTGCGGTACGACAATGAGCAGTTCTTC
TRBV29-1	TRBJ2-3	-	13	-	CSVRRLGTDTQYF	TGCAGCGTTCGGCGGCTAGGTACAGATACGCAGTATTTT
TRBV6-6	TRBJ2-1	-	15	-	CASSQPLGGYNEQFF	TGTGCCAGCAGCCAACCCTTAGGGGGATACAATGAGCAGTTCTTC
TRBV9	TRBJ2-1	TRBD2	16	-	CASSVAGLAGGDEQFF	TGTGCCAGCAGCGTAGCTGGCCTAGCGGGAGGCGATGAGCAGTTCTTC
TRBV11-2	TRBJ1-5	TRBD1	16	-	CASSRDRGSSNQPQHF	TGTGCCAGCAGCCGGGACAGGGGTTCCAGCAATCAGCCCCAGCATTTT
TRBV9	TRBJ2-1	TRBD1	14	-	CASSVSGGNDEQFF	TGTGCCAGCAGCGTTTCAGGGGGCAACGATGAGCAGTTCTTC
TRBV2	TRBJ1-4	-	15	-	CASSEYLGDNEKLFF	TGTGCCAGCAGTGAATACCTCGGAGATAATGAAAAACTGTTTTTT
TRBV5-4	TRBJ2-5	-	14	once	CASSGWGDQETQYF	TGTGCCAGCAGCGGATGGGGGGACCAAGAGACCCAGTACTTC
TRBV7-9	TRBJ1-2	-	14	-	CASSWEGGNYGYTF	TGTGCCAGCAGCTGGGAGGGCGGTAACTATGGCTACACCTTC
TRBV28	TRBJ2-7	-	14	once	CASSLLRQVYEQYF	TGTGCCAGCAGTTTATTAAGACAGGTCTACGAGCAGTACTTC
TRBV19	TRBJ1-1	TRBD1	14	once	CASSTWTGETEAFF	TGTGCCAGTAGTACCTGGACAGGGGAGACTGAAGCTTTCTTT
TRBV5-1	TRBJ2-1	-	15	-	CASSPTVDSTNEQFF	TGCGCCAGCAGCCCTACGGTCGACTCCACTAATGAGCAGTTCTTC
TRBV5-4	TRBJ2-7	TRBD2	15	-	CASSLAVAGNDEQYF	TGTGCCAGCAGCTTGGCAGTAGCGGGAAACGACGAGCAGTACTTC
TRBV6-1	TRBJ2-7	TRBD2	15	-	CASSEGSSGRGEQYF	TGTGCCAGCAGTGAAGGGAGTAGCGGGAGGGGCGAGCAGTACTTC
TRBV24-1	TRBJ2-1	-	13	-	CATSDIAYNEQFF	TGTGCCACCAGTGACATAGCCTACAATGAGCAGTTCTTC
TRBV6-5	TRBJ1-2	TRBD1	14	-	CASSRTGGDYGYTF	TGTGCCAGCAGCCGGACAGGGGGCGACTATGGCTACACCTTC
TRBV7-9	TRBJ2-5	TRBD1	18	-	CASSYAGTGDLFGETQYF	TGTGCCAGCAGCTACGCCGGGACAGGAGACTTGTTCGGGGAGACCCAGTACTTC
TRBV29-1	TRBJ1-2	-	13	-	CSVGEQGQDGYTF	TGCAGCGTTGGGGAACAGGGCCAGGATGGCTACACCTTC
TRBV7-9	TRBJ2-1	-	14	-	CASSSRSEYNEQFF	TGTGCCAGCAGTTCTAGGTCTGAATACAATGAGCAGTTCTTC
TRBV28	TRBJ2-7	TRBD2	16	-	CASSLTLAGTGYEQYF	TGTGCCAGCAGTTTAACCCTAGCGGGAACCGGCTACGAGCAGTACTTC
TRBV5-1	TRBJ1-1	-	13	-	CASRMARGTEAFF	TGCGCCAGCAGAATGGCACGGGGAACTGAAGCTTTCTTT
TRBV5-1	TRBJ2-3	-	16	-	CASCSNPGRDTDTQYF	TGCGCCAGCTGCTCGAACCCGGGTCGGGACACAGATACGCAGTATTTT
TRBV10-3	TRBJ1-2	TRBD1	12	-	CAATGGDYGYTF	TGTGCCGCAACAGGGGGAGACTATGGCTACACCTTC
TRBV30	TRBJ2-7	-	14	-	CAWSVNSGPYEQYF	TGTGCCTGGAGTGTAAATAGCGGACCCTACGAGCAGTACTTC
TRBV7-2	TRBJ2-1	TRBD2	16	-	CASRPGASGSGGEQFF	TGTGCCAGCAGACCGGGCGCTAGCGGGAGCGGCGGTGAGCAGTTCTTC
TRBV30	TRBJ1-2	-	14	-	CAWSPGAPNYGYTF	TGTGCCTGGAGCCCAGGGGCACCTAACTATGGCTACACCTTC
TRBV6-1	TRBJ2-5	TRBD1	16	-	CASSEGTGAGVETQYF	TGTGCCAGCAGTGAAGGGACAGGGGCTGGCGTAGAGACCCAGTACTTC
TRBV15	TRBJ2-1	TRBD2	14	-	CATSGFGQREIQFF	TGTGCCACCAGCGGCTTTGGCCAGCGGGAGATTCAGTTCTTC
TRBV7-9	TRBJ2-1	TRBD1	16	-	CASSHSRDRGRLVEFF	TGTGCCAGCAGCCACAGCCGGGACAGGGGGCGGCTAGTGGAGTTCTTC
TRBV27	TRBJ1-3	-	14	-	CASSSGQPGNTIYF	TGTGCCAGCAGTTCAGGACAGCCCGGAAACACCATATATTTT
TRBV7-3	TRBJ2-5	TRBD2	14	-	CASTRTSGTQTQYF	TGTGCCAGCACCAGGACTAGCGGGACCCAGACCCAGTACTTC
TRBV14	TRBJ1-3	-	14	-	CASSPPGGGNTIYF	TGTGCCAGCAGCCCCCCGGGGGGTGGAAACACCATATATTTT
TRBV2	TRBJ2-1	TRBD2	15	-	CASSEYSGTYNEQFF	TGTGCCAGCAGTGAATATAGCGGGACATACAATGAGCAGTTCTTC
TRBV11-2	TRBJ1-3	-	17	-	CASSLRPGTMQGNTIYF	TGTGCCAGCAGCTTACGCCCAGGAACAATGCAGGGAAACACCATATATTTT